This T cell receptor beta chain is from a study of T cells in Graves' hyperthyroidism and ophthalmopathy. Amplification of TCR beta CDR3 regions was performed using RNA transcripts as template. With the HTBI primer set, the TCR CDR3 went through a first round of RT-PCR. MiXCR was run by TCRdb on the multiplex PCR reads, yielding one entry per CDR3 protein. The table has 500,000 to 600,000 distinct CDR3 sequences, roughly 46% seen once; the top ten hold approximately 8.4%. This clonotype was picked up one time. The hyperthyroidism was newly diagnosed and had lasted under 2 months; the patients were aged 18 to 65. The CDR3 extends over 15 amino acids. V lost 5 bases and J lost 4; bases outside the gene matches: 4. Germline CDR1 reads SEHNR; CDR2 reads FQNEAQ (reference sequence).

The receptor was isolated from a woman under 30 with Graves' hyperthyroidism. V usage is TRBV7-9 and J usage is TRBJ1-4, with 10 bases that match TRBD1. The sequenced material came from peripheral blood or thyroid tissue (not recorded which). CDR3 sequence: CASSPTGGHNEKLFF. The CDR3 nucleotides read TGTGCCAGCAGCCCGACAGGGGGCCATAATGAAAAACTGTTTTTT.